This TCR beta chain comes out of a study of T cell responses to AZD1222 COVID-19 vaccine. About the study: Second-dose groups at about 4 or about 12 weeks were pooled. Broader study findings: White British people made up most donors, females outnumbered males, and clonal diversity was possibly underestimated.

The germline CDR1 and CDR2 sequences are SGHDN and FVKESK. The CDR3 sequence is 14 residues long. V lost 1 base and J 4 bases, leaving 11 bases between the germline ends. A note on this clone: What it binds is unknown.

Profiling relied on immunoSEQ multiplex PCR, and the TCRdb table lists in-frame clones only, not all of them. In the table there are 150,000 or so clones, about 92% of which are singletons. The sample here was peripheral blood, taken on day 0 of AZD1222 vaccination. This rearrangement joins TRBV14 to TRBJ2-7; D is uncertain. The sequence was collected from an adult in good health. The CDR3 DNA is TGTGCCAGCAGCCAAGTATCCAGCCCGTACGAGCAGTACTTC. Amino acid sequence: CASSQVSSPYEQYF. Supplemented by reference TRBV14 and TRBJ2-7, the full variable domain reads EAGVTQFPSHSVIEKGQTVTLRCDPISGHDNLYWYRRVMGKEIKFLLHFVKESKQDESGMPNNRFLAERTGGTYSTLKVQPAELEDSGVYFCASSQVSSPYEQYFGPGTRLTVT.